This T cell receptor beta chain was found in a study of T cell clonality in common variable immunodeficiency. Regarding the study as a whole: Shared TCRbeta clones were fewer between CVID subjects than controls. CVID subjects had higher TCRbeta clonality than healthy controls, most marked in about a third. Fewer deletions and N-nucleotide insertions were reportedly seen in common variable immunodeficiency TCR beta sequences.

Profiling relied on immunoSEQ multiplex PCR, and the TCRdb table lists in-frame clones only, not all of them. The sample counts approximately 29,000 clones, none seen once; the ten largest own under 3.5%. Ten or more counts support this clone. What it binds is unknown. Material for sequencing was peripheral blood mononuclear cells. The TCR was taken from a human donor with common variable immunodeficiency.

Partial CDR3 DNA: TGTGCCAGCACCACAGGACAGAGCTACTATGGC. Translation: CASTTGQSYYG. The full-length CDR3 reads as CASTTGQSYYGYTF. J is TRBJ1-2 and V is TRBV7-2; D is possibly TRBD1 (6 bases). The read terminates 3 residues ahead of where the CDR3 ends, so the germline J gene completes it. The CDR3 is 14 residues long. Trimming left V 7 bases short and J 3 bases short, with 15 bases between. Germline CDR1 SGHTA, CDR2 FQGNSA.